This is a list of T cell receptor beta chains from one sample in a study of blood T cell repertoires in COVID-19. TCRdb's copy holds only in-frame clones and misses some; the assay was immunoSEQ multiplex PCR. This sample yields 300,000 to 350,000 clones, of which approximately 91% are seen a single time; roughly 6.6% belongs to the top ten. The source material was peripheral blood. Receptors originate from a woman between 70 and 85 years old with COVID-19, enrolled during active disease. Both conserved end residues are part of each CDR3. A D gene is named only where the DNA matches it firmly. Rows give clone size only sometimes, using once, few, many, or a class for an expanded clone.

DNA: TGCGCCAGCAGCTCGGAGGGGACCCCGTCTTCCGCTGAAGCTTTCTTT
CDR3: CASSSEGTPSSAEAFF
size: .
length: 16
J: TRBJ1-1
D: .
V: TRBV5-1

DNA: TGTGCCAGCCAGGATCAGGATTCACCCCTCCACTTT
CDR3: CASQDQDSPLHF
size: once
length: 12
J: TRBJ1-6
D: .
V: TRBV28

DNA: TGTGCCAGCAGCCGGGGGGGCTCCTACAATGAGCAGTTCTTC
CDR3: CASSRGGSYNEQFF
size: few
length: 14
J: TRBJ2-1
D: TRBD2
V: TRBV7-8

DNA: TGTGCCAGCAGCATCCGGGACAGTAATTCACCCCTCCACTTT
CDR3: CASSIRDSNSPLHF
size: .
length: 14
J: TRBJ1-6
D: TRBD1
V: TRBV5-6

DNA: TGTGCCAGCAGTTTATATGGAGGGGAGCAGTTCTTC
CDR3: CASSLYGGEQFF
size: .
length: 12
J: TRBJ2-1
D: .
V: TRBV27

DNA: TGTGCCAGTAGTATCGGTCAGGGGAAAGGCTACACCTTC
CDR3: CASSIGQGKGYTF
size: once
length: 13
J: TRBJ1-2
D: .
V: TRBV19

DNA: TGTGCCAGCAGTCCTTCCGGGGCGGGGGAGCAGTACTTC
CDR3: CASSPSGAGEQYF
size: .
length: 13
J: TRBJ2-7
D: .
V: TRBV12-3/TRBV12-4

DNA: TGTGCCAGCTCACTTGGGGCAGTAGAGGAAAAACTGTTTTTT
CDR3: CASSLGAVEEKLFF
size: .
length: 14
J: TRBJ1-4
D: .
V: TRBV18

DNA: TGTGCCAGCAGTGATCGCCGGGACAGAAATGAAAAACTGTTTTTT
CDR3: CASSDRRDRNEKLFF
size: .
length: 15
J: TRBJ1-4
D: TRBD1
V: TRBV2

DNA: TGTGCCAGTAGTATGGGTGGGCGCGGGGATACGCAGTATTTT
CDR3: CASSMGGRGDTQYF
size: once
length: 14
J: TRBJ2-3
D: .
V: TRBV19

DNA: TGTGCCAGCAGCCGAGGGGGAGGTTCCATAAGCAATCAGCCCCAGCATTTT
CDR3: CASSRGGGSISNQPQHF
size: .
length: 17
J: TRBJ1-5
D: .
V: TRBV7-8